Here is one T cell receptor beta chain with its context. The sample originates from a study of blood T cell repertoires in COVID-19. As handled by the study authors: Estimation of nucleated cell counts relied on the amplification of reference gene primers. Produced via immunoSEQ multiplex PCR; TCRdb's table is partial and in-frame only. V, J and clone size are those of that table, while D and trimming were read from the DNA. Of about 94,000 clones listed, about 89% are singletons. The source of this sequence is a human donor with acute or convalescent COVID-19. The donor label of this sample is uncertain. Sequenced sample: peripheral blood.

The CDR3 loop is CASSSDTGRAGELFF. The CDR3 nucleotides are TGTGCCAGCAGTTCCGATACAGGGCGGGCCGGGGAGCTGTTTTTT. V is TRBV27 and J is TRBJ2-2, with D possibly matching TRBD1 (6 bases). CDR3 size: 15 residues. Germline CDR1 MNHEY, CDR2 SMNVEV (reference sequence). V lost 4 bases and J lost 6, with 15 bases in between.